These 19 T cell receptor beta chains came from one sample sequenced in a study of blood T cell repertoires in COVID-19 (dated by TCRdb to the early 2020s). Library method: the immunoSEQ multiplex PCR assay. Entries here come from immuneACCESS through TCRdb and include only in-frame sequences with V and J called. Some clones fail to appear in such tables; in the studies checked, an unresolved V gene covers under half of the shortfall, and the cause of the remainder is unknown. For this sample the table gives about 49,000 clones, of which approximately 85% were detected only once. Roughly 2.5% of the sample goes to the ten largest clones. Source material: peripheral blood. The receptors come from a woman in her fifties or sixties with acute or convalescent COVID-19.

The rearrangement joins TRBV6-5 to TRBJ2-2; 13 nucleotides align to TRBD2. V gave up 6 bases and J gave up 7 bases; unmatched junction bases: 5. Germline V gene data show CDR1 as MNHEY and CDR2 as SVGAGI. CDR3 size: 15 residues. CDR3 protein: CASRVGTSGNGELFF. DNA of the CDR3: TGTGCCAGCAGGGTTGGGACTAGCGGGAACGGGGAGCTGTTTTTT.

The genes are TRBV6-4 and TRBJ2-3, with a tentative D call TRBD1 (5 bases). CDR3 length: 14 residues. Germline CDR1 MRHNA, CDR2 SNTAGT. Deletions cut 4 bases from V and 2 bases from J, with 10 bases between. The chain's CDR3 is CASSVKGPTDTQYF. The CDR3, as DNA: TGTGCCAGCAGTGTGAAGGGGCCCACAGATACGCAGTATTTT.

The sample holds a few counts of this clone. The rearrangement links TRBV18 to TRBJ2-6, with TRBD1 matching 11 bases. The CDR3 spans 19 residues. In germline, CDR1 is KGHSH, CDR2 LQKENI. V was clipped by 4 bases and J by 4 bases; unmatched bases: 12. The CDR3 region is CASSLRTGGENPGANVLTF. The CDR3 bases are TGTGCCAGCTCACTAAGGACAGGGGGCGAAAACCCCGGGGCCAACGTCCTGACTTTC. Drawing the rest from reference TRBV18 and TRBJ2-6, the complete variable domain is NAGVMQNPRHLVRRRGQEARLRCSPMKGHSHVYWYRQLPEEGLKFMVYLQKENIIDESGMPKERFSAEFPKEGPSILRIQQVVRGDSAAYFCASSLRTGGENPGANVLTFGAGSRLTVL.

This chain connects TRBV28 to TRBJ2-7; TRBD2 matches 12 bases. The CDR3 is made up of 16 amino acids. V shed 6 bases, J shed 2 bases, and the junction held 8 bases outside the gene matches. Per the germline V gene, CDR1 is MDHEN and CDR2 is SYDVKM. This CDR3 is CASSPTSGSLTYEQYF. The CDR3 DNA is TGTGCCAGCAGCCCGACTAGCGGGAGCTTAACCTACGAGCAGTACTTC.

This clone was seen a single time. The chain combines TRBV1 with TRBJ2-5; TRBD2, the table's D call, lacks a check against the DNA. TRBV1 is a recognized pseudogene. The length of the CDR3 is 14 residues. The CDR3 loop reads CTSSPDGGQETQYF. In DNA, the CDR3 is TGCACCAGCAGCCCCGACGGGGGCCAAGAGACCCAGTACTTC.

This sequence joins TRBV11-2 and TRBJ1-1, with unresolved D. Germline CDR1 SGHAT, CDR2 FQNNGV. CDR3 length: 15 amino acids. V was shortened by 2 bases and J by 4 bases, with 14 bases between the two germline ends. CDR3 DNA sequence: TGTGCCAGCAGCTTACTACTAGGGAGTCGCACTGAAGCTTTCTTT. This gives the protein CASSLLLGSRTEAFF.

The chain uses TRBV2 and TRBJ1-5; a weak D match, TRBD1 (5 bases). With 5 bases removed from V and 5 bases from J, the gap between germline ends came to 13 bases. Germline V gene sequence: CDR1 SNHLY, CDR2 FYNNEI. The CDR3 spans 14 residues. CDR3 in amino acids: CASSRGATYQPQHF. The CDR3 DNA follows: TGTGCCAGCAGTCGCGGGGCTACTTATCAGCCCCAGCATTTT.

The gene calls are TRBV7-3 and TRBJ2-3; TRBD2 matches 9 bases. CDR3 length equals 15 residues. With 3 bases clipped from V and 2 bases from J, the junction kept 3 bases outside the gene matches. Germline V gene sequence: CDR1 SGHTA, CDR2 FQGTGA. Written as DNA, the CDR3 is TGTGCCAGCAGCTTGGCGGGGGGGTCCACAGATACGCAGTATTTT. This translates into CASSLAGGSTDTQYF.

V is TRBV7-9 and J is TRBJ2-7, with 9 bases matching TRBD1. This CDR3 spans 14 amino acids. V lost 3 bases, J lost 3 bases, and 3 bases stayed unmatched. CDR1 is SEHNR and CDR2 is FQNEAQ in the germline V gene (reference sequence). The CDR3 coding sequence is TGTGCCAGCAGCTTGGACAGGGGCTACTACGAGCAGTACTTC. Residues: CASSLDRGYYEQYF. Full variable domain (rest looked up from reference TRBV7-9 and TRBJ2-7): DTGVSQNPRHKITKRGQNVTFRCDPISEHNRLYWYRQTLGQGPEFLTYFQNEAQLEKSRLLSDRFSAERPKGSFSTLEIQRTEQGDSAMYLCASSLDRGYYEQYFGPGTRLTVT.

This chain uses TRBV6-1 with TRBJ1-5; D might be TRBD1 (6 bases). The CDR3 contains 13 residues. Between the trimmed V and J ends, which lost 3 bases and 7 bases, there was a span of 10 bases. Germline values: CDR1 MNHNS, CDR2 SASEGT. DNA for the CDR3: TGTGCCAGCAGTGACCAGGGGAGCCAGCCCCAGCATTTT. Its protein product is CASSDQGSQPQHF.

This clone has a handful of counts. The genes are TRBV30 and TRBJ2-6; 9 bases map to TRBD2. Germline V gene data show CDR1 as GTSNPN and CDR2 as SVGIG (reference sequence). Trimming took 2 bases from V and 2 from J; bases not matched to a gene: 4. The CDR3 is 16 amino acids. CDR3 in DNA: TGTGCCTGGAGTACCGGGACTAGCACTGGGGCCAACGTCCTGACTTTC. The encoded protein is CAWSTGTSTGANVLTF.

The chain is built from TRBV6-1 and TRBJ1-2; 9 bases line up with TRBD1. V dropped 1 base and J dropped 8; count of bases not matched to a gene: 8. The CDR3 has 15 amino acids. From germline, CDR1 is MNHNS and CDR2 SASEGT. CDR3 nucleotides: TGTGCCAGCAGTGAAGTTCCGGGGACAGGGATCGGCTACACCTTC. Amino acid sequence: CASSEVPGTGIGYTF.

This chain joins TRBV7-8 and TRBJ2-2, with a weak D call TRBD2 (5 bases). The germline V gene encodes CDR1 SGHVS and CDR2 FQNEAQ. Trimming removed 1 base at V and 7 bases at J, with 13 bases between. This CDR3 contains 15 residues. The CDR3 sequence: CASSLGDPGIGELFF. In DNA, the CDR3 is TGTGCCAGCAGCTTAGGCGACCCCGGGATCGGGGAGCTGTTTTTT.

This clone was seen only a few times. The chain uses TRBV28 and TRBJ1-2; D not resolved. Germline V gives CDR1 MDHEN, CDR2 SYDVKM. V was clipped by 4 bases and J by 8 bases, with 14 bases between them. The CDR3 is 13 residues long. The CDR3 sequence: CASSYRPGTGYTF. As DNA, the CDR3 is TGTGCCAGCAGTTATCGGCCGGGAACAGGCTACACCTTC.

V and J are TRBV28 and TRBJ2-2, with 7 nucleotides matching TRBD2. Looked up from germline, CDR1 is MDHEN and CDR2 is SYDVKM. The CDR3 runs to 17 residues. V dropped 7 bases and J dropped 6; count of bases not matched to a gene: 17. The CDR3 region is CASKVGGSRLLAGELFF. The CDR3 DNA reads as TGTGCCAGCAAAGTGGGGGGGTCCAGGTTATTGGCCGGGGAGCTGTTTTTT.

The chain has TRBV18 and TRBJ1-2; possible D gene TRBD1, 5 bases. CDR3 length: 13 amino acids. Trimming took off 5 bases at V and 7 bases at J, with 14 bases between the two ends. Germline CDR1 and CDR2: KGHSH and LQKENI. CDR3 protein: CASSSTPGSGYTF. CDR3 sequence (DNA): TGTGCCAGCTCATCAACTCCAGGGTCTGGCTACACCTTC.

The chain carries TRBV28 and TRBJ1-1; 7 nucleotides line up with TRBD1. CDR1 is MDHEN, CDR2 SYDVKM, per germline. The CDR3 is made up of 15 amino acids. Trimming removed 6 bases from V and 0 bases from J; junction bases left unmatched: 7. Here the CDR3 reads CASSRTGIMNTEAFF. The CDR3, as DNA: TGTGCCAGCAGCCGGACAGGAATCATGAACACTGAAGCTTTCTTT.

The chain joins TRBV7-2 to TRBJ1-5; D might be TRBD1 (6 bases). Germline V CDR1 and CDR2: SGHTA, FQGNSA. V was pared by 1 base and J by 6 bases, with 16 bases between. The CDR3 has 16 amino acids. CDR3 loop: CASSLVTGRVRQPQHF. The CDR3 nucleotides read TGTGCCAGCAGCTTAGTAACAGGGCGGGTGCGTCAGCCCCAGCATTTT.

This chain's CDR3 is CASSPVDKNTEAFF. Written as DNA, the CDR3 is TGTGCCAGCTCACCCGTCGACAAGAACACTGAAGCTTTCTTT. The chain is built from TRBV18 and TRBJ1-1; no reliable D call. V was clipped by 3 bases and J by 1 base, with 9 bases between them. The CDR3 covers 14 residues. Per the germline V gene, CDR1 is KGHSH and CDR2 is LQKENI.